This is a list of T cell receptor beta chains from one sample in a study of cytomegalovirus exposure and HLA in healthy donors. Only in-frame clones appear in the TCRdb table, and some are missing; sequencing was by immunoSEQ multiplex PCR. Of over 200,000 clones listed, 85% to 90% are singletons. The sequenced sample consisted of PBMCs. The receptor source for this set is a woman under 30 in good health and CMV-seronegative. CDR3s include the opening cysteine and the closing phenylalanine or tryptophan. The D gene is left open where the match is weak.

>TRBJ2-2|TRBV2|.
CASTSLGQGRGQVGELFF
>TRBJ2-2|TRBV2|TRBD2
CASTRTSGRYTGELFF
>TRBJ1-5|TRBV19|.
CASSNGQYQPQHF
>TRBJ2-7|TRBV4-2|TRBD2
CASSQEGASGSGKPYEQYF
>TRBJ2-7|TRBV5-6|TRBD1
CASSSDRDSYEQYF
>TRBJ2-3|TRBV7-6|TRBD2
CASSSAGGPDTQYF
>TRBJ2-1|TRBV27|.
CASSPGLQDLYSNEQFF
>TRBJ1-5|TRBV10-3|TRBD1
CAISPGQGNQPQHF
>TRBJ2-7|TRBV5-1|TRBD2
CASSISGGGQYEQYF
>TRBJ2-7|TRBV28|TRBD1
CASSPPRTGPYYEQYF
>TRBJ2-1|TRBV27|TRBD2
CASRGLAGGDEQFF
>TRBJ2-7|TRBV28|.
CASSLYDSSYPYEQYF
>TRBJ1-5|TRBV19|.
CASSIVDVGGNQPQHF
>TRBJ2-7|TRBV28|.
CASRQLREGNEQYF
>TRBJ2-7|TRBV27|.
CASSDTDRLYEQYF
>TRBJ1-1|TRBV27|.
CASSLSGQNTEAFF
>TRBJ2-1|TRBV5-4|.
CASSSLTGTYNEQFF
>TRBJ1-1|TRBV30|.
CAWSETGYAEAFF
>TRBJ2-2|TRBV6-5|.
CASSLRTTNTGELFF
>TRBJ1-2|TRBV5-1|TRBD1
CASSERTGGPLSYGYTF
>TRBJ2-7|TRBV2|TRBD2
CASSRLAGGRLITYEQYF
>TRBJ1-1|TRBV7-2|.
CASSPHPPGMMNTEAFF
>TRBJ2-2|TRBV7-3|.
CASSSIAGELFF
>TRBJ1-1|TRBV7-9|.
CASNHARDTEAFF
>TRBJ2-7|TRBV6-1|TRBD1
CASQWDRIYEQYF
>TRBJ1-2|TRBV7-2|.
CASSPYNYGYTF
>TRBJ2-1|TRBV7-6|TRBD1
CASSSNRGSYNEQFF
>TRBJ2-7|TRBV27|.
CASSAVSTGKVYEQYF
>TRBJ1-2|TRBV28|.
CASTPGMGGYTF
>TRBJ2-1|TRBV4-1|TRBD2
CASSQFPPGLAGDEQFF
>TRBJ2-2|TRBV4-2|TRBD2
CASSHDLAGETGELFF
>TRBJ2-7|TRBV10-2|TRBD2
CASSEYGLAGGPSEQYF
>TRBJ2-1|TRBV28|TRBD2
CATMGGGWISYNEQFF